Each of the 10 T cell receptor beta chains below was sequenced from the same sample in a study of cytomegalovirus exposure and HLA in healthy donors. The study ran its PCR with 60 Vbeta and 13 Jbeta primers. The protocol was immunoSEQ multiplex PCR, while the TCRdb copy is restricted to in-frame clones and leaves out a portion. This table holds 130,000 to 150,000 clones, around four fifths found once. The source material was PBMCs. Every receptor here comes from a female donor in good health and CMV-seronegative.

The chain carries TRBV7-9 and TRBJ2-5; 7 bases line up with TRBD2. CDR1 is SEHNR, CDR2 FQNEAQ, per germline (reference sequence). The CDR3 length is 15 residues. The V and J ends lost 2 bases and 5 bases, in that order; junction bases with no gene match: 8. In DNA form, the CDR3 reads TGTGCCAGCAGCTTACGCCCAGCGGGGATGGAGACCCAGTACTTC. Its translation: CASSLRPAGMETQYF. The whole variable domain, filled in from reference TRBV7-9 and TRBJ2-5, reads DTGVSQNPRHKITKRGQNVTFRCDPISEHNRLYWYRQTLGQGPEFLTYFQNEAQLEKSRLLSDRFSAERPKGSFSTLEIQRTEQGDSAMYLCASSLRPAGMETQYFGPGTRLLVL.

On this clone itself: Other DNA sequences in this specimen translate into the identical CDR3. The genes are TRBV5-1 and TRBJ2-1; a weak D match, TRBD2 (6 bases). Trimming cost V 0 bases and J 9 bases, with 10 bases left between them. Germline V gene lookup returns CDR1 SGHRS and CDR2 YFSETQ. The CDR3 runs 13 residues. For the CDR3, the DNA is TGCGCCAGCAGCTTGGCGGAGGGTGCTGAGCAGTTCTTC. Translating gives CASSLAEGAEQFF.

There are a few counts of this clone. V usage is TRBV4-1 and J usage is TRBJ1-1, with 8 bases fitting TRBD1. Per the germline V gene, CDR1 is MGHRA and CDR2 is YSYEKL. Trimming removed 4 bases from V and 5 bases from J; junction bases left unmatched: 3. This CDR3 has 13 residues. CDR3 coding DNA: TGCGCCAGCAGCCCAACAGGGGGGACTGAAGCTTTCTTT. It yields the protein CASSPTGGTEAFF.

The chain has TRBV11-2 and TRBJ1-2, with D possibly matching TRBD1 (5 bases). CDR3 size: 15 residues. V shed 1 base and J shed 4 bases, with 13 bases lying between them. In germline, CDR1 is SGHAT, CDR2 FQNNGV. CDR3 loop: CASSLGYRKGYGYTF. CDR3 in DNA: TGTGCCAGCAGCTTAGGGTACAGGAAGGGCTATGGCTACACCTTC.

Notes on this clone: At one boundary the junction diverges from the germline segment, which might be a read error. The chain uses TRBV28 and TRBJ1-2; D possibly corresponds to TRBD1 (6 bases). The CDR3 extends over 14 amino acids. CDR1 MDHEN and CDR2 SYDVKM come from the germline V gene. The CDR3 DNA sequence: TGTGCCAGCAGAGAGACGGACAGACATTATGGCTACCCCTTC. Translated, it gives CASRETDRHYGYPF.

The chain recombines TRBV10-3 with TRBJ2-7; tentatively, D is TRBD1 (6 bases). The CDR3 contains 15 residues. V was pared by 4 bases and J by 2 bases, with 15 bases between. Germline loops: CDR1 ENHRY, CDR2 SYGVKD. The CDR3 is CAISGLDSQPYEQYF. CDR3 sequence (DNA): TGTGCCATCAGTGGTCTGGACAGTCAGCCCTACGAGCAGTACTTC.

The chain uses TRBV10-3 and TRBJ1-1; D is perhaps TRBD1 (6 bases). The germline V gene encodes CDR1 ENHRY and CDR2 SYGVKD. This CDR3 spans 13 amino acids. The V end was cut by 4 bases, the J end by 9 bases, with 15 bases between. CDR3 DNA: TGTGCCATCAGTGTACAGGGCCCCCGGCAAGCTTTCTTT. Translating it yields CAISVQGPRQAFF.

For the CDR3, the DNA is TGCGCCAGCAGAGGACATAGACAGGGGGTCTATGAAAAACTGTTTTTT. This encodes CASRGHRQGVYEKLFF. This sequence joins TRBV5-1 and TRBJ1-4; 9 positions agree with TRBD1. Trimming took 5 bases from V and 6 from J; bases not matched to a gene: 11. CDR1 is SGHRS, CDR2 YFSETQ, per germline. The CDR3 has 16 amino acids.

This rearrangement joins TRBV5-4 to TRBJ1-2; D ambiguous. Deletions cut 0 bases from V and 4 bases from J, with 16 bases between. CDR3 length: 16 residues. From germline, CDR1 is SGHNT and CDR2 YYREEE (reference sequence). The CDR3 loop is CASSLVGPTVSYGYTF. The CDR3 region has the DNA TGTGCCAGCAGCTTGGTGGGCCCCACAGTTTCCTATGGCTACACCTTC.

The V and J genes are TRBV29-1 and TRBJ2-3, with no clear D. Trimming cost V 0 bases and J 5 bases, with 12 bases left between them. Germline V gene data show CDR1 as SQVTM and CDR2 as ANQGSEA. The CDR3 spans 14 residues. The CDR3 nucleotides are TGCAGCGTTGAAGATGCCCTAGGTCGAGATACGCAGTATTTT. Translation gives CSVEDALGRDTQYF.